The source of this T cell receptor beta chain is a study of CD8 T cells in Susac syndrome. Between the trimmed V and J ends, which lost 1 base and 6 bases, there was a span of 6 bases. Germline V gene sequence: CDR1 MNHEY, CDR2 SMNVEV (reference sequence). This CDR3 is 13 amino acids long. Reverse transcription used roughly 0.5 to 1 ug RNA and random hexamers. An immunoSEQ multiplex PCR amplified TCR beta CDR3 over 54 Vbeta and 13 Jbeta. TCRdb reprocessed the immunoSEQ multiplex PCR reads with MiXCR, giving one entry per CDR3 protein. Among about 430,000 distinct CDR3 sequences listed, 85% to 90% were seen once. CD8+ and CD4+ T cells from blood underwent TCR beta sequencing, which was carried out in a high-throughput format. The multiple sclerosis control cohort comprised treatment-naive individuals presenting with stable or active relapsing-remitting disease. The TEMRA cells underwent FACS enrichment, while the CD8+ and CD4+ T cells underwent negative isolation.

The chain combines TRBV27 with TRBJ1-4; the D gene is possibly TRBD1 (5 bases). Sequencing was done on a sample of CD8+ T cells from PBMCs. The TCR was taken from a human donor with multiple sclerosis. The CDR3 loop reads CASSLLGDEKLFF. The CDR3 bases are TGTGCCAGCAGTTTATTGGGGGATGAAAAACTGTTTTTT.